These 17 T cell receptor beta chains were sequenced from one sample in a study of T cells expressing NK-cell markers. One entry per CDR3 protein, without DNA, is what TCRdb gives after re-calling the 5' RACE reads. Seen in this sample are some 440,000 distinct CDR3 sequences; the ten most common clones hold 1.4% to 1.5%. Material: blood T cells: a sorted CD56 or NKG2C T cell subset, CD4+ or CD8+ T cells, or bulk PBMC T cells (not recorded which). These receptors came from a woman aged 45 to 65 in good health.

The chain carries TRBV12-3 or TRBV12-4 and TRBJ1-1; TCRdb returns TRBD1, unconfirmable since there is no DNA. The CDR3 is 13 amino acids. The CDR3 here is CASSLLGVGEAFF.

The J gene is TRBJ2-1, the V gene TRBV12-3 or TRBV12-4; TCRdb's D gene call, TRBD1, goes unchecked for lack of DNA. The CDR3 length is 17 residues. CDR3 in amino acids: CASSSRPQSNSHNEQFF.

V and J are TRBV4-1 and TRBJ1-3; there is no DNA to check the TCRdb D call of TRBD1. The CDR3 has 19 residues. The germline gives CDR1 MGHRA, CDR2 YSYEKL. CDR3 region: CASSQEPQTGASSGNTIYF.

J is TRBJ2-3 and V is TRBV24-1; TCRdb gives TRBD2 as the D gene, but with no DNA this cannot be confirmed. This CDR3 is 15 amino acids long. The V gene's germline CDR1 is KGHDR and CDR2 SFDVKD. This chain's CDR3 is CATSESGGRADTQYF.

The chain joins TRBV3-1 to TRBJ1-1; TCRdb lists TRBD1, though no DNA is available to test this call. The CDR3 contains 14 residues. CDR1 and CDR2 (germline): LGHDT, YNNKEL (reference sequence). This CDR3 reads CASSPRGKNTEAFF.

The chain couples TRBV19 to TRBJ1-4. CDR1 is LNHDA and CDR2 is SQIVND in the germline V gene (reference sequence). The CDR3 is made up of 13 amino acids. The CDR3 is CASSSRGGEKLFF.

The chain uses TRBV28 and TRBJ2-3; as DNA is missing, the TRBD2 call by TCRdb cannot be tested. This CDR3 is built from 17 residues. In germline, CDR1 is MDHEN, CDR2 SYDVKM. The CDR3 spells CASSLIGTSAVTDTQYF.

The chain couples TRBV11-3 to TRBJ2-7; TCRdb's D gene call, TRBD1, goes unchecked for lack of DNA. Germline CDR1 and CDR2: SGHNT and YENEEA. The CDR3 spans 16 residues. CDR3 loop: CASSSAYRGERDEQYF.

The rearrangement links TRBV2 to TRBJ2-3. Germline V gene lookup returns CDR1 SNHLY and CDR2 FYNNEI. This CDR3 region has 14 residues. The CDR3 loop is CASRGFRQPDTQYF.

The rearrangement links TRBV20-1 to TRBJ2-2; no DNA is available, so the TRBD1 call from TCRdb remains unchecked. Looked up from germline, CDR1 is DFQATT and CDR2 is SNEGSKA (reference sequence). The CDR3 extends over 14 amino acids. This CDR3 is CSAVGGSHTGELFF.

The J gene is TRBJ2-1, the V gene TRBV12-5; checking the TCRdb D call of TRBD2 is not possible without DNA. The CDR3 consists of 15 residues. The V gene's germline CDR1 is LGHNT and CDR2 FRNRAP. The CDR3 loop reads CASGQDGTRYNEQFF.

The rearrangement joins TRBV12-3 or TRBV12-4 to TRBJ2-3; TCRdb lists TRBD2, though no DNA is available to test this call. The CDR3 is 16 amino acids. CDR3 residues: CASSLETSGVGDTQYF.

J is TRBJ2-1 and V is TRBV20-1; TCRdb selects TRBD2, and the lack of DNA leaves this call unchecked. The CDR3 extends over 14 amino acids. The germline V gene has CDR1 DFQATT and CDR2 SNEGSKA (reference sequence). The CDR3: CSARAAGVSHEQFF.

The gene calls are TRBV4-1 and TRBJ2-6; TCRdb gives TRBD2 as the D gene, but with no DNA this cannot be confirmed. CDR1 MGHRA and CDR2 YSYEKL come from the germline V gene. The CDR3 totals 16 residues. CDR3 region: CASRTSGTSGANVLTF.

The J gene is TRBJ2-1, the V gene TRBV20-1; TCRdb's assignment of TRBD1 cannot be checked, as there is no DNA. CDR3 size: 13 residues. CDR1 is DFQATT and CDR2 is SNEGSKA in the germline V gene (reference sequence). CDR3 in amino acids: CSARGSGQGEQFF.

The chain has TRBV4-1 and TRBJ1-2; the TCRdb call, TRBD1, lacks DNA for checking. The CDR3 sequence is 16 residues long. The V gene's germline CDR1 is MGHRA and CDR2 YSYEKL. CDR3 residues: CASSQEGTGDNYGYTF.

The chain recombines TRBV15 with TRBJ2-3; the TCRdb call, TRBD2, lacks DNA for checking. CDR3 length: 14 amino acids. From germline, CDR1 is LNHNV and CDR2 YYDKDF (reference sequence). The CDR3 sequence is CATSGSGSTDTQYF.